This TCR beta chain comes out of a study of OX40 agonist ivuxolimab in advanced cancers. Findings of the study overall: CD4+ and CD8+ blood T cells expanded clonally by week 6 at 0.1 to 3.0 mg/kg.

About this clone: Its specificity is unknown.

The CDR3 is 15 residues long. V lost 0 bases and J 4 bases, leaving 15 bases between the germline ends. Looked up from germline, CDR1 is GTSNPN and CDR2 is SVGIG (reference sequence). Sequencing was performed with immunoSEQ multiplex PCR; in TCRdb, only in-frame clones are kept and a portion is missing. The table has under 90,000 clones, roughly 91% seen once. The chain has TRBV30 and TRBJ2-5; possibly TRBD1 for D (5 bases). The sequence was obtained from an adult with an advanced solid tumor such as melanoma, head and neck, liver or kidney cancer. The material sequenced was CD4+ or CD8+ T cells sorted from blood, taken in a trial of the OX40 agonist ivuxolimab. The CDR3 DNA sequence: TGTGCCTGGAGTGTAAAAACCGCAGGGCGAGAGACCCAGTACTTC. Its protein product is CAWSVKTAGRETQYF.